The 30 T cell receptor beta chains given below trace back to one sample, sequenced in a study of cytomegalovirus exposure and HLA in healthy donors. The PCR used 60 Vbeta and 13 Jbeta primers. Measured with immunoSEQ multiplex PCR; TCRdb has only the in-frame clones, and not every one. The table has hundreds of thousands of clones, roughly 82% seen once. Sequencing was performed on PBMCs. These receptor sequences come from a man in his forties or fifties in good health and CMV-seropositive.

This rearrangement joins TRBV5-4 to TRBJ2-1, with D possibly TRBD1 on 5 matching bases. V was cut by 1 base and J by 9 bases, with 8 bases left in between. The CDR3 runs 12 residues. Germline lookup yields CDR1 SGHNT and CDR2 YYREEE (reference sequence). The CDR3 is CASSLQDSEQFF. The CDR3 region has the DNA TGTGCCAGCAGCTTGCAAGACAGTGAGCAGTTCTTC.

There are a few counts of this clone. The genes are TRBV5-4 and TRBJ2-4; 7 nucleotides align to TRBD2. The junction had 11 bases not matched to a gene; V was cut back by 3 bases and J by 8 bases. CDR1 is SGHNT and CDR2 is YYREEE in the germline V gene (reference sequence). The CDR3 has 15 residues. The CDR3 region has the DNA TGTGCCAGCAGCTCCCCGGGGGGAGGGAGATACATTCAGTACTTC. Residues: CASSSPGGGRYIQYF.

The chain links TRBV27 to TRBJ1-1, with 7 bases that match TRBD1. The CDR3 is made up of 14 amino acids. Trimming at V came to 7 bases and at J to 3 bases, leaving 8 bases not matched to a gene. The germline gives CDR1 MNHEY, CDR2 SMNVEV (reference sequence). The CDR3 protein is CASTAEGADTEAFF. The CDR3 nucleotides read TGTGCCAGCACCGCGGAGGGGGCCGACACTGAAGCTTTCTTT.

The J gene is TRBJ1-1, the V gene TRBV7-9; D call uncertain. The CDR3 length is 12 residues. Per germline, CDR1 SEHNR and CDR2 FQNEAQ (reference sequence). V was clipped by 4 bases and J by 11 bases, with 14 bases between them. DNA of the CDR3: TGTGCCAGCAGCTCCCTCCCTCTCGCGGCTTTCTTT. Its translation is CASSSLPLAAFF. Combining the CDR3 with reference TRBV7-9 and TRBJ1-1 gives the whole variable domain DTGVSQNPRHKITKRGQNVTFRCDPISEHNRLYWYRQTLGQGPEFLTYFQNEAQLEKSRLLSDRFSAERPKGSFSTLEIQRTEQGDSAMYLCASSSLPLAAFFGQGTRLTVV.

This chain links TRBV18 with TRBJ2-7, with TRBD1 matching 7 bases. Germline CDR1 and CDR2: KGHSH and LQKENI. The V gene end was trimmed by 6 bases and the J gene end by 2 bases; junction bases not matched to a gene: 4. The CDR3 length is 13 residues. CDR3 residues: CASSPDRPYEQYF. The DNA for the CDR3 is TGTGCCAGCTCTCCGGACAGGCCCTACGAGCAGTACTTC.

The gene calls are TRBV7-8 and TRBJ1-1, with a tentative D call TRBD1 (5 bases). CDR3 length equals 16 residues. Trimming removed 0 bases from V and 4 bases from J, with 15 bases in between. Germline lookup yields CDR1 SGHVS and CDR2 FQNEAQ. CDR3 sequence reads: CASSLALVGGGTEAFF. CDR3 nucleotides: TGTGCCAGCAGCTTAGCGCTTGTGGGGGGTGGCACTGAAGCTTTCTTT.

The rearrangement links TRBV19 to TRBJ2-1, with D maybe TRBD2 (5 bases). Trimming cost V 5 bases and J 3 bases, with 8 bases left between them. Germline values: CDR1 LNHDA, CDR2 SQIVND (reference sequence). This CDR3 has 13 amino acids. The CDR3 sequence is CASSLRDYNEQFF. CDR3 nucleotides: TGTGCCAGTAGTCTCCGGGACTACAATGAGCAGTTCTTC.

V usage is TRBV5-1 and J usage is TRBJ2-5; 9 bases map to TRBD1. The germline gives CDR1 SGHRS, CDR2 YFSETQ. This CDR3 comprises 14 residues. J gave up 5 bases and V 4 bases, and 6 bases lay outside the gene matches. The CDR3 nucleotides are TGCGCCAGCAGCACACAGGGGGCCGGGGAGACCCAGTACTTC. Translation gives CASSTQGAGETQYF.

The chain is built from TRBV30 and TRBJ2-7; 7 bases are shared with TRBD2. After removal of 0 bases from V and 3 bases from J, the junction contained 8 bases not matched to a gene. Per germline, CDR1 GTSNPN and CDR2 SVGIG (reference sequence). The CDR3 consists of 15 residues. DNA of the CDR3: TGTGCCTGGAGTGTACGTAGCGGGCTACACTACGAGCAGTACTTC. It translates to CAWSVRSGLHYEQYF.

This chain joins TRBV13 and TRBJ2-1, with 11 positions matching TRBD2. The CDR3 runs to 14 residues. Germline CDR1 PRHDT, CDR2 FYEKMQ (reference sequence). V trimming: 5 bases; J trimming: 7 bases; junction bases outside the gene matches: 4. CDR3 loop: CASSIAGGSNEQFF. Written as DNA, the CDR3 is TGTGCCAGCAGCATAGCGGGAGGGTCGAATGAGCAGTTCTTC.

The chain combines TRBV9 with TRBJ2-2; TRBD2 matches 8 bases. This CDR3 contains 16 residues. Germline values: CDR1 SGDLS, CDR2 YYNGEE. The V gene end was trimmed by 4 bases and the J gene end by 1 base; junction bases not matched to a gene: 6. CDR3 sequence (DNA): TGTGCCAGCAGCCCTTTAGCGGGAATGAACACCGGGGAGCTGTTTTTT. Its protein product is CASSPLAGMNTGELFF.

The chain uses TRBV10-3 and TRBJ1-1; maybe TRBD1 (6 bases). The V end was cut by 7 bases, the J end by 1 base, with 13 bases between. Germline V gives CDR1 ENHRY, CDR2 SYGVKD. CDR3 length: 14 amino acids. CDR3 region: CAIKPNRENTEAFF. In nucleotides, the CDR3 is TGTGCCATCAAACCCAACAGGGAGAACACTGAAGCTTTCTTT.

The CDR3 is CASVRDSTTDTQYF. The CDR3 DNA sequence: TGCGCCAGCGTCCGGGACTCCACCACAGATACGCAGTATTTT. The chain couples TRBV5-1 to TRBJ2-3, with D possibly matching TRBD2 (6 bases). Trimming shortened V by 7 bases and J by 2 bases, and 14 bases separated the two germline ends. Germline V gene data show CDR1 as SGHRS and CDR2 as YFSETQ. The CDR3 length is 14 residues.

This chain joins TRBV6-6 and TRBJ2-5; D is possibly TRBD2 (6 bases). V was shortened by 2 bases and J by 2 bases, with 12 bases between the two germline ends. There are 15 residues in the CDR3. The V gene's germline CDR1 is MNHNY and CDR2 SVGAGI (reference sequence). The CDR3 nucleotides are TGTGCCAGCAGTTACGATGCGGGACGGCAAGAGACCCAGTACTTC. Amino acids: CASSYDAGRQETQYF.

This chain connects TRBV7-2 to TRBJ1-1; maybe TRBD1 (6 bases). Trimming stripped 4 bases from V and 4 bases from J, with 10 bases between. Germline V gives CDR1 SGHTA, CDR2 FQGNSA. This CDR3 spans 13 amino acids. CDR3 residues: CASSSRGPTEAFF. Written as DNA, the CDR3 is TGTGCCAGCAGCTCCAGGGGCCCCACTGAAGCTTTCTTT. Full variable domain (outside the CDR3, taken from reference TRBV7-2 and TRBJ1-1): GAGVSQSPSNKVTEKGKDVELRCDPISGHTALYWYRQSLGQGLEFLIYFQGNSAPDKSGLPSDRFSAERTGGSVSTLTIQRTQQEDSAVYLCASSSRGPTEAFFGQGTRLTVV.

The gene calls are TRBV19 and TRBJ2-5; 9 positions agree with TRBD2. The CDR3 is 15 residues long. J lost 5 bases, V lost 3 bases, and 7 bases had no gene match. Germline assignment: CDR1 LNHDA and CDR2 SQIVND (reference sequence). Here the CDR3 reads CASSILVAGAETQYF. The CDR3 DNA reads as TGTGCCAGTAGTATTTTGGTAGCGGGAGCTGAGACCCAGTACTTC. Looking up the rest from reference TRBV19 and TRBJ2-5 gives the full variable domain: DGGITQSPKYLFRKEGQNVTLSCEQNLNHDAMYWYRQDPGQGLRLIYYSQIVNDFQKGDIAEGYSVSREKKESFPLTVTSAQKNPTAFYLCASSILVAGAETQYFGPGTRLLVL.

The rearrangement joins TRBV2 to TRBJ2-1, with TRBD2 identical over 8 bases. The CDR3 contains 15 residues. The V and J ends lost 4 bases and 2 bases, in that order; junction bases with no gene match: 4. Germline V lookup: CDR1 SNHLY, CDR2 FYNNEI. The CDR3 sequence is CASSGDSGAYNEQFF. CDR3 nucleotides: TGTGCCAGCAGTGGGGATAGCGGGGCCTACAATGAGCAGTTCTTC. Together with reference TRBV2 and TRBJ2-1, the CDR3 gives the full variable domain: EPEVTQTPSHQVTQMGQEVILRCVPISNHLYFYWYRQILGQKVEFLVSFYNNEISEKSEIFDDQFSVERPDGSNFTLKIRSTKLEDSAMYFCASSGDSGAYNEQFFGPGTRLTVL.

The V call is TRBV11-1, the J call TRBJ2-7; possibly TRBD1 for D (6 bases). Per germline, CDR1 SGHAT and CDR2 FQDESV (reference sequence). Trimming removed 4 bases at V and 3 bases at J, with 10 bases between. The CDR3 extends over 13 amino acids. The CDR3 DNA reads TGTGCCAGCAGCTATGGACAGAGCTACGAGCAGTACTTC. It codes for CASSYGQSYEQYF.

This clone was observed once. J is TRBJ1-5 and V is TRBV19; 9 nucleotides agree with TRBD1. The CDR3 has 15 amino acids. Losses at the gene ends were 3 bases for V and 5 bases for J; bases not matched to a gene: 5. CDR1 and CDR2 (germline): LNHDA, SQIVND (reference sequence). The CDR3 coding sequence is TGTGCCAGTAGTATGACGGGACAGGGAGATCAGCCCCAGCATTTT. Amino acid sequence: CASSMTGQGDQPQHF.

The chain couples TRBV5-1 to TRBJ2-5, with D hard to call. Trimming stripped 5 bases from V and 5 bases from J, with 7 bases between. From germline, CDR1 is SGHRS and CDR2 YFSETQ. The CDR3 totals 11 residues. CDR3 DNA sequence: TGCGCCAGCAGTCACGGGGAGACCCAGTACTTC. Protein sequence: CASSHGETQYF.

The chain links TRBV9 to TRBJ1-2; 7 bases line up with TRBD1. After removal of 0 bases from V and 2 bases from J, the junction contained 4 bases not matched to a gene. Germline V lookup: CDR1 SGDLS, CDR2 YYNGEE. This CDR3 region has 15 residues. The CDR3 DNA reads as TGTGCCAGCAGCGTAGAGGACAGGAGAAACTATGGCTACACCTTC. It yields the protein CASSVEDRRNYGYTF. Variable domain in full (rest from reference TRBV9 and TRBJ1-2): DSGVTQTPKHLITATGQRVTLRCSPRSGDLSVYWYQQSLDQGLQFLIQYYNGEERAKGNILERFSAQQFPDLHSELNLSSLELGDSALYFCASSVEDRRNYGYTFGSGTRLTVV.

The chain employs TRBV11-2 and TRBJ2-2; a possible D gene is TRBD2 (5 bases). V was trimmed by 3 bases and J by 8 bases, leaving 7 bases between them. The CDR3 has 12 amino acids. Looked up from germline, CDR1 is SGHAT and CDR2 is FQNNGV. CDR3 coding DNA: TGTGCCAGCAGCTTTTCGGGGGGGGAGCTGTTTTTT. Translating it yields CASSFSGGELFF.

This chain links TRBV5-6 with TRBJ1-1, with D possibly being TRBD1 (5 bases). CDR1 is SGHDT and CDR2 is YYEEEE in the germline V gene. CDR3 size: 14 residues. V was clipped by 6 bases and J by 3 bases, with 15 bases between them. The CDR3 DNA reads TGTGCCAGCAACCCAGGGACTCGGGACACTGAAGCTTTCTTT. This gives the protein CASNPGTRDTEAFF.

The CDR3 DNA sequence: TGTGCCAGTAGTATGGCTGTCAGGGGCACAGATACGCAGTATTTT. It specifies CASSMAVRGTDTQYF. V and J are TRBV19 and TRBJ2-3, with D perhaps TRBD1 (5 bases). This CDR3 is built from 15 residues. Germline V CDR1 and CDR2: LNHDA, SQIVND (reference sequence). V was trimmed by 3 bases and J by 1 base, leaving 11 bases between them.

The chain combines TRBV5-6 with TRBJ2-5; tentative D call: TRBD1 (6 bases). The CDR3 runs to 14 residues. Per germline, CDR1 SGHDT and CDR2 YYEEEE. With 0 bases removed from V and 5 bases from J, the gap between germline ends came to 11 bases. For the CDR3, the DNA is TGTGCCAGCAGCTTGGTGCAGGGGCCGGAGACCCAGTACTTC. This sequence encodes CASSLVQGPETQYF.

The rearrangement joins TRBV5-7 to TRBJ2-3; perhaps TRBD2 as D (6 bases). TRBV5-7 is placed among ORFs of uncertain function. V shed 4 bases and J shed 0 bases, with 21 bases lying between them. This CDR3 is built from 18 residues. This CDR3 is CASSPRLVLVSSTDTQYF. Here the CDR3 DNA reads TGTGCCAGCAGCCCCCGACTAGTTCTAGTCTCTAGCACAGATACGCAGTATTTT.

This clone occurred once. J is TRBJ1-2 and V is TRBV2; 9 bases agree with TRBD1. The CDR3 totals 14 residues. Germline CDR1 is SNHLY and CDR2 is FYNNEI. J lost 4 bases, V lost 6 bases, and 6 bases had no gene match. CDR3 in DNA: TGTGCCAGCAGGGGGACAGGGCCGACCTATGGCTACACCTTC. Its translation: CASRGTGPTYGYTF.

The chain combines TRBV7-9 with TRBJ1-5, with no clear D. V was shortened by 5 bases and J by 9 bases, with 8 bases between the two germline ends. The germline V gene has CDR1 SEHNR and CDR2 FQNEAQ (reference sequence). This CDR3 is 11 amino acids long. CDR3: CASSNGGPQHF. CDR3 coding DNA: TGTGCCAGCAGCAACGGAGGGCCCCAGCATTTT.

V is TRBV5-6 and J is TRBJ1-1; 8 bases line up with TRBD1. Germline V gene data show CDR1 as SGHDT and CDR2 as YYEEEE. The CDR3 is 14 residues long. Losses at the gene ends were 4 bases for V and 1 base for J; bases not matched to a gene: 3. CDR3 sequence (DNA): TGTGCCAGCAGCAGGGACAGGAGGAACACTGAAGCTTTCTTT. It specifies CASSRDRRNTEAFF.

CDR3 region: CASGGASGSGELFF. The CDR3 DNA reads TGTGCCAGCGGAGGGGCTAGCGGGAGCGGGGAGCTGTTTTTT. The chain links TRBV9 to TRBJ2-2; TRBD2 aligns across 10 bases. Per the germline V gene, CDR1 is SGDLS and CDR2 is YYNGEE. The CDR3 loop spans 14 amino acids. Trimming removed 7 bases from V and 7 bases from J; junction bases left unmatched: 7.